This T cell receptor (beta chain) was identified in a study of brain metastases from non-small cell lung cancer. Study-wide findings and caveats: Brain metastases had lower T-cell infiltration than primary tumors. Expanded T-cell clones appeared in roughly 60% of brain metastases over primaries.

Notes on this clone: Its antigen remains unknown. At one end the junction does not follow the germline gene, possibly because of a read error.

The CDR3 sequence is 12 residues long. CDR1 SNHLY and CDR2 FYNNEI come from the germline V gene. Assay used: immunoSEQ multiplex PCR; TCRdb lists only in-frame clones, some missing. The data show roughly 4,200 clones, 75% to 90% seen once. Sample: primary lung tumor tissue. The gene calls are TRBV2 and TRBJ2-7, with D perhaps assigned TRBD1 or TRBD2 (5 bases each). The sequence derives from a donor over 35 with non-small cell lung cancer. The DNA of the CDR3 is TGTGCCAGCAGTGGGGACCTCCACGAGCAGTACTTT. Protein: CASSGDLHEQYF.